The rows below give T cell receptor beta chains drawn from one sample of a study of CD8 T cells in ankylosing spondylitis. TCRdb reprocessed the 5' RACE reads via MiXCR and lists one record per CDR3 protein. The table lists 250,000 or so distinct CDR3 sequences, about 10% of them singletons. The specimen sequenced was blood, either unsorted or a sorted T cell fraction (not recorded which). The origin of the receptors is a male donor with ankylosing spondylitis or in good health (not recorded which). Both conserved end residues are part of each CDR3. Each record gives: clone size, D gene, V gene, J gene, CDR3 DNA, CDR3 protein. A D gene is named only where the DNA matches it firmly. Expanded clones get a size class; other rows say once, few or many, or leave the size out.

clone size: few; D gene: .; V gene: TRBV6-1; J gene: TRBJ2-7; CDR3 DNA: TGTGCCAGCAGCCCGGGAAGTTTCTACGAGCAGTACTTC; CDR3 protein: CASSPGSFYEQYF
clone size: few; D gene: TRBD2; V gene: TRBV5-5; J gene: TRBJ2-7; CDR3 DNA: TGTGCCAGCAGCTTGGAGACTAGCCCCTCCTACGAGCAGTACTTC; CDR3 protein: CASSLETSPSYEQYF
clone size: many; D gene: TRBD1; V gene: TRBV11-2; J gene: TRBJ1-4; CDR3 DNA: TGTGCCAGCAGCCTACATACTACAGGGGAACTGTTTTTT; CDR3 protein: CASSLHTTGELFF
clone size: many; D gene: .; V gene: TRBV7-3; J gene: TRBJ1-1; CDR3 DNA: TGTGCCAGCAGCCGTGCACTGAACACTGAAGCTTTCTTT; CDR3 protein: CASSRALNTEAFF
clone size: few; D gene: .; V gene: TRBV12-3/TRBV12-4; J gene: TRBJ2-7; CDR3 DNA: TGTGCCAGCAGTTTAGGGGCCAGGGGCTACGAGCAGTACTTC; CDR3 protein: CASSLGARGYEQYF
clone size: many; D gene: .; V gene: TRBV12-3/TRBV12-4; J gene: TRBJ1-1; CDR3 DNA: TGTGCCAGCAGCCTGGGGACTGGAGATGGAGCTTTCTTT; CDR3 protein: CASSLGTGDGAFF
clone size: .; D gene: .; V gene: TRBV12-3/TRBV12-4; J gene: TRBJ1-3; CDR3 DNA: TGTGCCAGCGAAGGGACGAATGGAAACACCATATATTTT; CDR3 protein: CASEGTNGNTIYF
clone size: many; D gene: .; V gene: TRBV15; J gene: TRBJ2-3; CDR3 DNA: TGTGCCACCAGCAGGCCGGATAGCACAGATACGCAGTATTTT; CDR3 protein: CATSRPDSTDTQYF
clone size: few; D gene: .; V gene: TRBV12-3/TRBV12-4; J gene: TRBJ1-3; CDR3 DNA: TGTGCCAGCGCCTTGGGGCGGAGGGGGGTGGACACCATATATTTT; CDR3 protein: CASALGRRGVDTIYF
clone size: few; D gene: TRBD2; V gene: TRBV11-2; J gene: TRBJ2-1; CDR3 DNA: TGTGCCAGCAGCCCAAGACGAGGAAGCGGGAGCACCTACAATGAGCAGTTCTTC; CDR3 protein: CASSPRRGSGSTYNEQFF
clone size: many; D gene: .; V gene: TRBV16; J gene: TRBJ1-5; CDR3 DNA: TGTGCCAGCAGCCAAGGGTTTGAGCCCCAGCATTTT; CDR3 protein: CASSQGFEPQHF
clone size: once; D gene: .; V gene: TRBV19; J gene: TRBJ2-2; CDR3 DNA: TGTGCCAGTAGTATAGATCCAGAGGGGACCGGGGAGCTGTTTTTT; CDR3 protein: CASSIDPEGTGELFF
clone size: many; D gene: .; V gene: TRBV12-3/TRBV12-4; J gene: TRBJ2-5; CDR3 DNA: TGTGCCAGCATGGAGACCCAGTACTTC; CDR3 protein: CASMETQYF
clone size: .; D gene: TRBD1; V gene: TRBV5-1; J gene: TRBJ1-6; CDR3 DNA: TGCGCCAGCAGCCAGAGGACAGGGGATAATTCACCCCTCCACTTT; CDR3 protein: CASSQRTGDNSPLHF
clone size: many; D gene: TRBD2; V gene: TRBV12-3/TRBV12-4; J gene: TRBJ2-3; CDR3 DNA: TGTGCCAGCAGCGGACTAGCGCCAGATACGCAGTATTTT; CDR3 protein: CASSGLAPDTQYF
clone size: many; D gene: .; V gene: TRBV5-1; J gene: TRBJ2-3; CDR3 DNA: TGCGCCAGCAGCTTAGAGCCGCCCCCCAGGGATACGCAGTATTTT; CDR3 protein: CASSLEPPPRDTQYF
clone size: many; D gene: .; V gene: TRBV5-6; J gene: TRBJ2-2; CDR3 DNA: TGTGCCAGCAGCCTGGACCCTCGACTAACCGGGGAGCTGTTTTTT; CDR3 protein: CASSLDPRLTGELFF
clone size: many; D gene: .; V gene: TRBV15; J gene: TRBJ2-7; CDR3 DNA: TGTGCCACCAGCGCGGGACAAGGAGACAACGAGCAGTACTTC; CDR3 protein: CATSAGQGDNEQYF
clone size: many; D gene: TRBD1; V gene: TRBV7-6; J gene: TRBJ1-1; CDR3 DNA: TGTGCCAGCAGCCCGACAGGGCAGCGGCTGGAAGCTTTCTTT; CDR3 protein: CASSPTGQRLEAFF
clone size: many; D gene: .; V gene: TRBV6-5; J gene: TRBJ1-1; CDR3 DNA: TGTGCCAGCAGTCACAGGAGCGGCGGGGACACTGAAGCTTTCTTT; CDR3 protein: CASSHRSGGDTEAFF
clone size: many; D gene: TRBD2; V gene: TRBV5-4; J gene: TRBJ2-1; CDR3 DNA: TGTGCCAGCAGCTCGAGTTCAGCGGGGGGACCGGTTGAGCAGTTCTTC; CDR3 protein: CASSSSSAGGPVEQFF
clone size: .; D gene: TRBD2; V gene: TRBV6-5; J gene: TRBJ2-1; CDR3 DNA: TGTGCCAGCAGTTATTTGGGGCGGGGGGGCAGTGAGCAGTTCTTC; CDR3 protein: CASSYLGRGGSEQFF
clone size: .; D gene: .; V gene: TRBV24-1; J gene: TRBJ2-2; CDR3 DNA: TGTGCCACCAGTGATGTCTATGATAGGGAGCTGTTTTTT; CDR3 protein: CATSDVYDRELFF
clone size: many; D gene: .; V gene: TRBV4-2; J gene: TRBJ1-5; CDR3 DNA: TGTGCCAGCAGCCAAGAAGACAAGAGCAATCAGCCCCAGCATTTT; CDR3 protein: CASSQEDKSNQPQHF
clone size: .; D gene: .; V gene: TRBV20-1; J gene: TRBJ2-3; CDR3 DNA: TGCAGTGCTAGAGATCTTGGCAGGACGCCCACAGATACGCAGTATTTT; CDR3 protein: CSARDLGRTPTDTQYF
clone size: many; D gene: .; V gene: TRBV11-2; J gene: TRBJ2-2; CDR3 DNA: TGTGCCAGCAGCCGCCGAGGGGACCCTACCGGGGAGCTGTTTTTT; CDR3 protein: CASSRRGDPTGELFF